This entry is about one T cell receptor beta chain. An end of the junction differs from the germline gene, which may be a read error. The same CDR3 arises from other DNA sequences in this sample as well. TCRdb keeps only in-frame clones here, not all; method: immunoSEQ multiplex PCR. The profile shows 85,000 to 110,000 clones, more than 80% of them singletons. Patients had residual fresh-frozen tumor tissue and more than two years of survival data. This specimen belongs to a study of glioma-infiltrating T cells after dendritic cell vaccination. CDR1 and CDR2 (germline): SNHLY, FYNNEI. This CDR3 contains 19 residues.

The V gene is TRBV2, the J gene TRBJ2-6, with D perhaps TRBD1 (7 bases). This specimen was blood, taken before dendritic cell vaccination. This sequence originates from a human donor with glioblastoma. Here the CDR3 reads CASTRRGLIFKSGANVLTF. The CDR3 nucleotides are TGTGCCAGCACGAGGAGGGGGCTTATCTTTAAATCTGGGGCCAACGTCCTGACTTTT.